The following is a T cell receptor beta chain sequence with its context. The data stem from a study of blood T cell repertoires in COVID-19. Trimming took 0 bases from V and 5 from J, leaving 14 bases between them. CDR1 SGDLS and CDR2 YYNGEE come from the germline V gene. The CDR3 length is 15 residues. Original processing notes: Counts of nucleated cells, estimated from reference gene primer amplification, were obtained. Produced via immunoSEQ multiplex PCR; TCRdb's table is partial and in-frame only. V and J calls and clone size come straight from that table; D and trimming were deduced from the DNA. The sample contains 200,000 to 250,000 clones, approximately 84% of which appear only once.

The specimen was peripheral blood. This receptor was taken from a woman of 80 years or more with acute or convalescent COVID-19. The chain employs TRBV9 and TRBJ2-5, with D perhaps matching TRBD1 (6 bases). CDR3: CASSVGWGGGETQYF. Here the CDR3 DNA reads TGTGCCAGCAGCGTAGGGTGGGGTGGGGGCGAGACCCAGTACTTC.